These 8 T cell receptor beta chains were all obtained from the same sample, sequenced in a study of vaccination and CD4 T cells after COVID-19. Cultured CD4+ T-cell DNA underwent Oncomine TCR Beta short-read sequencing. TCRdb re-derived calls from the PCR reads in MiXCR, one entry per CDR3 protein. This sample has some 24,000 distinct CDR3 sequences, with less than 40% found just once. The time point is: late sampling 161 to 241 days after vaccination in three convalescent patients. Treatment denoted: approximately 9-day PBMC culture with coronavirus spike peptide pools or control peptides (ViraFEST assay). No antigen has been assigned to these receptors. Specimen: CD4+ T cells from blood, cultured in vitro, collected about 7 months after SARS-CoV-2 vaccination. The receptors derive from a human donor who had recovered from COVID-19.

This clonotype is labeled as medium-sized. This chain uses TRBV20-1 with TRBJ2-7; 8 bases line up with TRBD1. The length of the CDR3 is 13 residues. Unmatched junction bases numbered 6, after V lost 7 bases and J lost 1 base. Germline-derived CDR1 and CDR2 are DFQATT and SNEGSKA (reference sequence). CDR3 sequence reads: CSVGDRQSYEQYF. CDR3 nucleotides: TGCAGTGTGGGGGACAGGCAATCCTACGAGCAGTACTTC.

This clonotype was seen just once. This chain uses TRBV5-4 with TRBJ2-3; D not certain. In germline, CDR1 is SGHNT, CDR2 YYREEE (reference sequence). The CDR3 length is 14 residues. The ends were cut back, 0 bases at V and 6 bases at J, with 11 bases in the middle. This CDR3 is CASSLAGPMDTQYF. CDR3 nucleotides: TGTGCCAGCAGCTTGGCAGGCCCGATGGATACGCAGTATTTT.

This clonotype was observed a few times. This sequence joins TRBV7-9 and TRBJ1-1; D might be TRBD1 (6 bases). The CDR3 runs 13 residues. Between the trimmed V and J ends, which lost 5 bases and 4 bases, there was a span of 11 bases. Per germline, CDR1 SEHNR and CDR2 FQNEAQ (reference sequence). This CDR3 reads CASSATGSTEAFF. CDR3 DNA: TGTGCCAGCAGCGCTACAGGGTCCACTGAAGCTTTCTTT.

This clonotype came up a few times. The V call is TRBV6-5, the J call TRBJ2-1; maybe TRBD1 (5 bases). This CDR3 comprises 14 residues. Germline CDR1 and CDR2: MNHEY and SVGAGI. V lost 3 bases and J 5 bases, leaving 11 bases between the germline ends. This chain's CDR3 is CASSYWGEHNEQFF. Written as DNA, the CDR3 is TGTGCCAGCAGTTATTGGGGCGAACACAATGAGCAGTTCTTC.

This clonotype has more than one count but fewer than ten. V and J are TRBV7-3 and TRBJ2-5; D gene uncertain. V was pared by 1 base and J by 0 bases, with 6 bases between. Germline lookup yields CDR1 SGHTA and CDR2 FQGTGA. This CDR3 region has 14 residues. DNA of the CDR3: TGTGCCAGCAGCTTAAGGGCAGACCAAGAGACCCAGTACTTC. Translation: CASSLRADQETQYF.

This clonotype has just one count. The chain carries TRBV4-1 and TRBJ2-1; 7 positions agree with TRBD1. Germline loops: CDR1 MGHRA, CDR2 YSYEKL. Unmatched junction bases numbered 8, after V lost 4 bases and J lost 2 bases. This CDR3 has 16 amino acids. CDR3 amino acids: CASSRDRVGTYNEQFF. The CDR3 region has the DNA TGCGCCAGCAGCCGAGACAGGGTCGGGACCTACAATGAGCAGTTCTTC.

V is TRBV20-1 and J is TRBJ2-7; 7 bases fit TRBD2. The V gene end was trimmed by 6 bases and the J gene end by 2 bases; junction bases not matched to a gene: 7. CDR1 and CDR2 (germline): DFQATT, SNEGSKA (reference sequence). This CDR3 contains 13 residues. The CDR3 spells CSAQTSAPYEQYF. The CDR3 nucleotides are TGCAGTGCCCAAACTAGCGCTCCCTACGAGCAGTACTTC.

The chain joins TRBV20-1 to TRBJ1-1, with unresolved D. Per the germline V gene, CDR1 is DFQATT and CDR2 is SNEGSKA (reference sequence). The V gene lost 4 bases and the J gene lost 8 bases, with 14 bases spanning the gap. There are 12 residues in the CDR3. DNA for the CDR3: TGCAGTGCTACGCTACTTATGAGAGAAGCTTTCTTT. This sequence encodes CSATLLMREAFF.